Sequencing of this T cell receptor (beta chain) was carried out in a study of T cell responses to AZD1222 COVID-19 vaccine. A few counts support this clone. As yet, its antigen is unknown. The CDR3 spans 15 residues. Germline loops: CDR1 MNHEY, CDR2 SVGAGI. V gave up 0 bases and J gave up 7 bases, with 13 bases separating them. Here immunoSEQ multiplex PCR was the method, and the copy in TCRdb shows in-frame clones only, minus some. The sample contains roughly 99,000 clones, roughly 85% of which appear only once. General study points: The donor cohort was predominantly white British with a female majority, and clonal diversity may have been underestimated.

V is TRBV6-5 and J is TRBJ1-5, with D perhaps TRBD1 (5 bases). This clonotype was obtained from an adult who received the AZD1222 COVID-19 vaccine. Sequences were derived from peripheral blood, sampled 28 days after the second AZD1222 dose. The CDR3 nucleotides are TGTGCCAGCAGTTACTCGTTACAGGAAGGCCAGCCCCAGCATTTT. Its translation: CASSYSLQEGQPQHF.